This TCR beta chain was sequenced in a study of T cells in localized non-small cell lung cancer. Data came from immunoSEQ multiplex PCR; TCRdb stores just in-frame clones and leaves some out. This table has more than 100,000 clones, around 90% appearing once. About this clone itself: Its antigen remains unknown.

Study outcomes and limitations: Density of T cells in blood, when higher, went with longer overall survival.

The CDR3 runs to 12 residues. V dropped 4 bases and J dropped 6 bases, with 11 bases sitting between them. Germline assignment: CDR1 SGHDT and CDR2 YYEEEE. J is TRBJ2-7 and V is TRBV5-6, with D hard to call. This TCR was sampled from a female donor aged 60 or older with stage I lung adenocarcinoma. The sequenced sample was peripheral blood, obtained before any cancer treatment. CDR3 region: CASSLLPSEQYF. CDR3 DNA sequence: TGTGCCAGCAGCCTCCTCCCTTCCGAGCAGTACTTC.